Described below is a single T cell receptor beta chain sequence and its context. This record comes from a study of blood T cell repertoires in COVID-19. Study context: Sample material is recorded as cDNA or gDNA derived from T cells, B-cell-depleted T cells, or PBMCs.

Here immunoSEQ multiplex PCR was the method, and the copy in TCRdb shows in-frame clones only, minus some. The sample shows roughly 300,000 clones, approximately 84% of them seen only once. Residents of 24 US areas, aged roughly 18 to 89 years, made up the participants. This CDR3 spans 17 amino acids. Trimming removed 5 bases at V and 2 bases at J, with 22 bases between. Per germline, CDR1 SGHAT and CDR2 FQNNGV. This TCR derives from a woman in her thirties who had recovered from COVID-19. Sequencing was performed on PBMCs or T cells enriched from blood (not recorded which). The chain joins TRBV11-2 to TRBJ2-7, with D perhaps TRBD1 (5 bases). DNA of the CDR3: TGTGCCAGCAGCCCCCACGTAGGCGTCAGGGTAGCCTACGAGCAGTACTTC. This translates into CASSPHVGVRVAYEQYF.